Sequencing of this T cell receptor (beta chain) was carried out in a study of blood T cell repertoires in COVID-19. Looking at the study overall: Italy, Spain and the United States were the sources of the convalescent and acute COVID-19 samples. The analysed material was cDNA or gDNA that came from T cells, B-cell-depleted T cells, or PBMCs.

TCRdb's copy holds only in-frame clones and misses some; the assay was immunoSEQ multiplex PCR. The sample consists of around 220,000 clones, approximately 81% of them appearing once. This clone was seen more than once but under ten times. Germline values: CDR1 MNHEY, CDR2 SVGEGT. The CDR3 contains 16 residues. V lost 2 bases and J lost 5; bases outside the gene matches: 10. The chain carries TRBV6-2 or TRBV6-3 and TRBJ2-3, with 7 bases fitting TRBD2. The source material was peripheral blood. The clonotype originates from an elderly woman with acute or convalescent COVID-19. The CDR3 DNA is TGTGCCAGCAGTTACAGCGGGAATTATCTCGGAGATACGCAGTATTTT. It codes for CASSYSGNYLGDTQYF.